This is a list of T cell receptor beta chains from one sample in a study of blood T cell repertoires in COVID-19. Produced via immunoSEQ multiplex PCR; TCRdb's table is partial and in-frame only. This sample has hundreds of thousands of clones, with more than 85% found just once. Specimen: peripheral blood. These receptors all stem from a man in his forties with acute or convalescent COVID-19. The CDR3 runs from the conserved cysteine through the conserved F or W. D genes are given only for firm matches.

v_gene: TRBV7-9
d_gene: NA
CDR3aa: CASSPGGRYTEAFF

v_gene: TRBV30
d_gene: NA
CDR3aa: CAWSESSNQPQHF

v_gene: TRBV24-1
d_gene: TRBD1
CDR3aa: CATSNPTGYNEQFF

v_gene: TRBV6-4
d_gene: NA
CDR3aa: CASSDSSRGTVPQPRETQYF

v_gene: TRBV6-2/TRBV6-3
d_gene: TRBD1
CDR3aa: CASSYEQGDLYEQYF

v_gene: TRBV4-1
d_gene: TRBD1
CDR3aa: CASSRTLGQGSPYEQYF

v_gene: TRBV27
d_gene: TRBD1
CDR3aa: CASSDPGQGSTEAFF

v_gene: TRBV19
d_gene: NA
CDR3aa: CASSIIGGTRRGSYNSPLHF

v_gene: TRBV5-1
d_gene: TRBD2
CDR3aa: CASSLLAGGSSGANVLTF

v_gene: TRBV15
d_gene: NA
CDR3aa: CATSRGQEKDYEQYF

v_gene: TRBV18
d_gene: TRBD2
CDR3aa: CASSPGLAGAKTYNEQFF

v_gene: TRBV7-2
d_gene: NA
CDR3aa: CASSLQGFEQYF

v_gene: TRBV5-6
d_gene: NA
CDR3aa: CASSLLGNGNNYGYTF

v_gene: TRBV29-1
d_gene: NA
CDR3aa: CSVEVSTRKLFF

v_gene: TRBV2
d_gene: TRBD2
CDR3aa: CASKPSGGTDTQYF

v_gene: TRBV2
d_gene: TRBD2
CDR3aa: CASAGLAGPGGFF

v_gene: TRBV7-9
d_gene: TRBD1
CDR3aa: CASSMPRTGFRGEQFF

v_gene: TRBV21-1
d_gene: NA
CDR3aa: CASSRDGQGATDTQYF

v_gene: TRBV18
d_gene: TRBD1
CDR3aa: CASLGTGGFYEQYF

v_gene: TRBV5-1
d_gene: NA
CDR3aa: CASSITSIQETQYF

v_gene: TRBV2
d_gene: TRBD2
CDR3aa: CASSPGGQETQYF

v_gene: TRBV28
d_gene: TRBD2
CDR3aa: CASSRRLAVSYEQYF

v_gene: TRBV27
d_gene: NA
CDR3aa: CASSLIGTPYYEQYF